The subject of this entry is one T cell receptor (beta chain). These data come from a study of blood T cell repertoires in COVID-19. Study overall: The cDNA or gDNA used as material had been derived from T cells, B-cell-depleted T cells, or PBMCs.

The method was immunoSEQ multiplex PCR; TCRdb's version includes in-frame clones alone and lacks a portion of them. Of over 200,000 clones listed, roughly four fifths were seen once; the top ten hold 2% to 3%. Trimming at V came to 2 bases and at J to 4 bases, leaving 1 base not matched to a gene. This CDR3 has 14 residues. Germline V lookup: CDR1 ENHRY, CDR2 SYGVKD. The chain joins TRBV10-3 to TRBJ2-3; 9 bases line up with TRBD1. This clonotype was obtained from a woman aged 40 to 50 with active or convalescent COVID-19. Sequencing was done on a sample of peripheral blood. CDR3 sequence (DNA): TGTGCCATCAGTGAGGGGACAGGGCCAGATACGCAGTATTTT. Protein product: CAISEGTGPDTQYF.